Below are 23 T cell receptor beta chains sequenced from a single sample in a study of cytomegalovirus exposure and HLA in healthy donors. The PCR had 60 Vbeta and 13 Jbeta primers. Measured with immunoSEQ multiplex PCR; TCRdb has only the in-frame clones, and not every one. Of about 150,000 clones listed, about four fifths are singletons. Sequencing used PBMCs. The receptor source for this set is a man aged 18 to 29 in good health and CMV-seronegative.

The rearrangement joins TRBV4-2 to TRBJ1-1, with D uncertain. The CDR3 consists of 17 residues. CDR1 and CDR2 from the germline V gene are LGHNA and YNFKEQ. Trimming stripped 5 bases from V and 0 bases from J, with 19 bases between. This CDR3 reads CASSARTALVMNTEAFF. The CDR3 coding sequence is TGTGCCAGCAGCGCCCGAACAGCCTTAGTCATGAACACTGAAGCTTTCTTT.

The chain employs TRBV2 and TRBJ2-5, with a tentative D call TRBD1 (5 bases). V was shortened by 1 base and J by 4 bases, with 10 bases between the two germline ends. The CDR3 loop spans 14 amino acids. CDR1 and CDR2 from the germline V gene are SNHLY and FYNNEI. This CDR3 is CASSEVQGGETQYF. The CDR3 DNA is TGTGCCAGCAGTGAAGTTCAGGGTGGAGAGACCCAGTACTTC.

The rearrangement uses TRBV19 and TRBJ2-3, with 8 nucleotides matching TRBD2. Germline V gene sequence: CDR1 LNHDA, CDR2 SQIVND (reference sequence). J was trimmed by 2 bases and V by 0 bases; bases with no gene match: 4. The CDR3 totals 16 residues. CDR3 sequence (DNA): TGTGCCAGTAGTATAGATCGGACTAGCAACACAGATACGCAGTATTTT. Translation gives CASSIDRTSNTDTQYF.

The V and J genes are TRBV9 and TRBJ2-7; D possibly corresponds to TRBD2 (5 bases). Germline assignment: CDR1 SGDLS and CDR2 YYNGEE. The CDR3 contains 13 residues. V lost 0 bases and J lost 7, with 11 bases in between. The CDR3 DNA reads TGTGCCAGCAGCGTAGTAAGTACGGGGGAGCAGTACTTC. As protein: CASSVVSTGEQYF.

The rearrangement uses TRBV6-5 and TRBJ1-1; D is unresolved. CDR1 is MNHEY and CDR2 is SVGAGI in the germline V gene. Trimming took off 6 bases at V and 5 bases at J, with 13 bases between the two ends. The length of the CDR3 is 13 residues. The CDR3 bases are TGTGCCAGCAGACGGATAGGGAGGACTGAAGCTTTCTTT. This gives the protein CASRRIGRTEAFF.

Concerning this clone: A junction boundary mismatches the germline segment, possibly from a read error. The chain is built from TRBV7-9 and TRBJ2-6; perhaps TRBD1 as D (6 bases). Germline loops: CDR1 SEHNR, CDR2 FQNEAQ (reference sequence). The CDR3 consists of 18 residues. CDR3 in amino acids: CASSSNTGLRSGANGLTF. As DNA, the CDR3 is TGTGCCAGCAGCTCCAATACAGGGTTAAGATCCGGGGCCAACGGCCTGACTTTC.

The rearrangement joins TRBV7-6 to TRBJ1-5; no clear D. Deletions cut 6 bases from V and 7 bases from J, with 7 bases between. This CDR3 is built from 11 residues. Germline V lookup: CDR1 SGHVS, CDR2 FNYEAQ. Here the CDR3 reads CASRFVQPQHF. For the CDR3, the DNA is TGTGCCAGCAGATTCGTCCAGCCCCAGCATTTT.

V gene TRBV7-8 combines with J gene TRBJ1-5; D might be TRBD1 (6 bases). Trimming removed 3 bases from V and 1 base from J, with 13 bases in between. This CDR3 has 16 residues. Germline V gene sequence: CDR1 SGHVS, CDR2 FQNEAQ. The CDR3: CASSLTGPLSNQPQHF. The CDR3 DNA follows: TGTGCCAGCAGCTTGACAGGTCCATTGAGCAATCAGCCCCAGCATTTT.

This clone occurred once. The genes are TRBV6-1 and TRBJ2-3, with TRBD2 matching over 7 bases. V gave up 6 bases and J gave up 1 base; unmatched junction bases: 7. Per germline, CDR1 MNHNS and CDR2 SASEGT. The CDR3 spans 15 residues. In DNA form, the CDR3 reads TGTGCCAGCAGCTTACTAGCGCTCGGCACAGATACGCAGTATTTT. Translation gives CASSLLALGTDTQYF.

The rearrangement uses TRBV19 and TRBJ1-5; 7 bases fit TRBD1. Germline CDR1 is LNHDA and CDR2 is SQIVND (reference sequence). Trimming took 4 bases from V and 6 from J; bases not matched to a gene: 12. The CDR3 is 16 residues long. CDR3 coding DNA: TGTGCCAGTAGTACAGAAAGACAGGGAACGGGTCAGCCCCAGCATTTT. As protein: CASSTERQGTGQPQHF.

This clone has just one count. The CDR3 nucleotides are TGTGCCAGCAGCTTACAGGGGGACCCTTCACCCCTCCACTTT. Protein sequence: CASSLQGDPSPLHF. This chain joins TRBV7-9 and TRBJ1-6; 7 bases are a match to TRBD1. Looked up from germline, CDR1 is SEHNR and CDR2 is FQNEAQ (reference sequence). The J segment lost 9 bases and the V segment lost 2 bases, leaving 4 bases of the junction unmatched. The CDR3 has 14 amino acids.

CDR3 DNA: TGTGCCAGTAGTATGGAGGCAGGGGGAATCTACGAGCAGTACTTC. This codes for CASSMEAGGIYEQYF. The V gene is TRBV19, the J gene TRBJ2-7; 7 nucleotides agree with TRBD1. CDR1 is LNHDA and CDR2 is SQIVND in the germline V gene (reference sequence). The CDR3 consists of 15 residues. V dropped 3 bases and J dropped 3; count of bases not matched to a gene: 8.

This clone was found a few times. V is TRBV29-1 and J is TRBJ1-5, with 7 bases that match TRBD1. The germline CDR1 and CDR2 sequences are SQVTM and ANQGSEA. J lost 4 bases, V lost 4 bases, and 7 bases had no gene match. The CDR3 extends over 14 amino acids. The CDR3 spells CSVGTGGGNQPQHF. DNA for the CDR3: TGCAGCGTTGGGACAGGAGGAGGGAATCAGCCCCAGCATTTT.

The chain has TRBV5-1 and TRBJ2-5, with D possibly being TRBD1 (6 bases). V lost 2 bases and J 0 bases, leaving 11 bases between the germline ends. CDR1 and CDR2 (germline): SGHRS, YFSETQ. This CDR3 has 15 amino acids. CDR3 sequence reads: CASSFIGGYQETQYF. The CDR3 DNA follows: TGCGCCAGCAGCTTCATAGGGGGTTACCAAGAGACCCAGTACTTC.

This clone appeared once. The chain employs TRBV7-2 and TRBJ2-3; tentative D call: TRBD2 (7 bases). CDR1 is SGHTA and CDR2 is FQGNSA in the germline V gene. Trimming cost V 2 bases and J 2 bases, with 20 bases left between them. The CDR3 length is 18 residues. The DNA of the CDR3 is TGTGCCAGCAGCTTAAGGTACGGCGGGGGCACCTTCACAGATACGCAGTATTTT. This translates into CASSLRYGGGTFTDTQYF. The variable domain in full, with the rest retrieved from reference TRBV7-2 and TRBJ2-3, is GAGVSQSPSNKVTEKGKDVELRCDPISGHTALYWYRQSLGQGLEFLIYFQGNSAPDKSGLPSDRFSAERTGGSVSTLTIQRTQQEDSAVYLCASSLRYGGGTFTDTQYFGPGTRLTVL.

The chain carries TRBV7-8 and TRBJ1-2; weak D call: TRBD1 (6 bases). Trimming took 0 bases from V and 5 from J, leaving 13 bases between them. The CDR3 has 15 amino acids. Germline-derived CDR1 and CDR2 are SGHVS and FQNEAQ. In nucleotides, the CDR3 is TGTGCCAGCAGCTTAGCTTGGGGGCGAGGTTATGGCTACACCTTC. It specifies CASSLAWGRGYGYTF. The full variable domain, in which reference TRBV7-8 and TRBJ1-2 provide the parts outside the CDR3, is GAGVSQSPRYKVAKRGQDVALRCDPISGHVSLFWYQQALGQGPEFLTYFQNEAQLDKSGLPSDRFFAERPEGSVSTLKIQRTQQEDSAVYLCASSLAWGRGYGYTFGSGTRLTVV.

V is TRBV6-5 and J is TRBJ2-7; TRBD2 matches at 9 bases. Germline assignment: CDR1 MNHEY and CDR2 SVGAGI. The junction had 6 bases not matched to a gene; V was cut back by 4 bases and J by 2 bases. CDR3 length equals 15 residues. The CDR3: CASSLSGGSPYEQYV. As DNA, the CDR3 is TGTGCCAGCAGTTTAAGCGGGGGGTCTCCCTACGAGCAGTACGTC.

This clone was seen a handful of times. Here the CDR3 DNA reads TGTGCCAGCAGCTTAGCGCTACAGGGGTACGAAAAACTGTTTTTT. As protein: CASSLALQGYEKLFF. V gene TRBV7-2 combines with J gene TRBJ1-4; 7 bases line up with TRBD1. J gave up 8 bases and V 0 bases, and 6 bases lay outside the gene matches. The CDR3 loop spans 15 amino acids. Germline values: CDR1 SGHTA, CDR2 FQGNSA.

The rearrangement uses TRBV9 and TRBJ2-1; D is undetermined. The CDR3 sequence is 12 residues long. The V end lost 4 bases, the J end lost 6 bases, and 8 bases lay between the germline ends. The germline V gene has CDR1 SGDLS and CDR2 YYNGEE. Here the CDR3 reads CASSLFSNEQFF. The CDR3 DNA reads TGTGCCAGCAGCTTGTTTAGCAATGAGCAGTTCTTC.

The rearrangement joins TRBV6-5 to TRBJ1-1, with no clear D. This CDR3 has 16 residues. Germline V gene data show CDR1 as MNHEY and CDR2 as SVGAGI. With 3 bases removed from V and 0 bases from J, the gap between germline ends came to 14 bases. CDR3 region: CASSYRGLGLNTEAFF. In DNA form, the CDR3 reads TGTGCCAGCAGTTATCGAGGTTTAGGATTGAACACTGAAGCTTTCTTT.

J is TRBJ2-3 and V is TRBV9; D might be TRBD2 (5 bases). This CDR3 has 15 residues. The V and J ends lost 0 bases and 2 bases respectively, with 10 bases between them. Germline values: CDR1 SGDLS, CDR2 YYNGEE. CDR3 coding DNA: TGTGCCAGCAGCGTAGGGCTAGCCAACACAGATACGCAGTATTTT. Protein: CASSVGLANTDTQYF.

The V and J genes are TRBV5-1 and TRBJ1-2; 11 nucleotides match TRBD1. CDR1 SGHRS and CDR2 YFSETQ come from the germline V gene. V lost 3 bases and J lost 4; bases outside the gene matches: 11. This CDR3 is 17 amino acids long. The DNA of the CDR3 is TGCGCCAGCAGCTGGGGACAGGGGGTAGGCGAAGGCTATGGCTACACCTTC. It is translated as CASSWGQGVGEGYGYTF.

The J gene is TRBJ2-2, the V gene TRBV5-1, with a possible D match to TRBD2 (6 bases). The germline V and J ends were trimmed by 0 bases and 3 bases, with 12 bases remaining between them. The germline CDR1 and CDR2 sequences are SGHRS and YFSETQ. The CDR3 covers 16 residues. In DNA, the CDR3 is TGCGCCAGCAGCTTGGTGGTCGGGACTTACACCGGGGAGCTGTTTTTT. The encoded protein is CASSLVVGTYTGELFF. Complete variable domain (other parts from reference TRBV5-1 and TRBJ2-2): KAGVTQTPRYLIKTRGQQVTLSCSPISGHRSVSWYQQTPGQGLQFLFEYFSETQRNKGNFPGRFSGRQFSNSRSEMNVSTLELGDSALYLCASSLVVGTYTGELFFGEGSRLTVL.